This T cell receptor (beta chain) comes out of a study of early T cells in non-severe SARS-CoV-2 infection. Study observations and caveats: In VDJdb matching, anti-spike CD8 responses were favored while private and CD4 specificities went missing.

One entry per CDR3 protein results from TCRdb running MiXCR on the 5' RACE reads. The table lists 26,000 or so distinct CDR3 sequences, approximately 5.1% of them singletons. Germline assignment: CDR1 MNHEY and CDR2 SMNVEV (reference sequence). The V end lost 1 base, the J end lost 5 bases, and 9 bases lay between the germline ends. The CDR3 runs to 13 residues. This clonotype was seen at least ten times. Its antigen is undetermined. The clonotype comes from an adult who was a healthcare worker with PCR-confirmed SARS-CoV-2 infection or an uninfected control (not recorded which). The V gene is TRBV27, the J gene TRBJ2-7; tentatively, D is TRBD1 or TRBD2 (5 bases each). Sequenced input: whole blood. DNA of the CDR3: TGTGCCAGCAGTTTATGGTGGGGGAACGAGCAGTACTTC. This gives the protein CASSLWWGNEQYF.